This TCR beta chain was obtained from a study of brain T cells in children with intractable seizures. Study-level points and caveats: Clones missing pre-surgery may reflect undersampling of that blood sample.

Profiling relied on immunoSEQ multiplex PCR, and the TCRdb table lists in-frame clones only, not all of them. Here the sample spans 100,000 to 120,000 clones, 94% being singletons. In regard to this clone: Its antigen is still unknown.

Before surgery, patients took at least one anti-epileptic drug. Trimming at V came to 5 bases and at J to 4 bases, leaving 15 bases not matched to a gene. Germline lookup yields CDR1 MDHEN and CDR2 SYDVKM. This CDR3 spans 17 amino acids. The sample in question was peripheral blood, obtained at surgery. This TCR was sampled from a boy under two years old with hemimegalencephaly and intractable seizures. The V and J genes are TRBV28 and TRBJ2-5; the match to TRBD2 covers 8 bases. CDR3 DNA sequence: TGTGCCAGCAGTCCTTCCGGCGGGAGGCCCGGGGGAGAGACCCAGTACTTC. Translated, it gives CASSPSGGRPGGETQYF. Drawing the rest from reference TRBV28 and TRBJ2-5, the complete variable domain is DVKVTQSSRYLVKRTGEKVFLECVQDMDHENMFWYRQDPGLGLRLIYFSYDVKMKEKGDIPEGYSVSREKKERFSLILESASTNQTSMYLCASSPSGGRPGGETQYFGPGTRLLVL.